This T cell receptor beta chain originates from a study of blood T cell repertoires in COVID-19. V trimming: 4 bases; J trimming: 7 bases; junction bases outside the gene matches: 7. The CDR3 sequence is 15 residues long. Germline CDR1 reads SGHTS; CDR2 reads YDEGEE. Authors' analysis steps: Counts of nucleated cells, estimated from reference gene primer amplification, were obtained. Here immunoSEQ multiplex PCR was the method, and the copy in TCRdb shows in-frame clones only, minus some. The DNA gave D and trimming, while V, J and clone size come from that table. The table lists around 200,000 clones, approximately 85% of them singletons.

The V and J genes are TRBV5-8 and TRBJ2-1; 11 positions match TRBD2. The sequence came from a human donor with active or convalescent COVID-19. The donor label of this sample is uncertain. Material for sequencing was peripheral blood. The CDR3: CASSRLAGTHNEQFF. Written as DNA, the CDR3 is TGTGCCAGCAGCAGACTAGCGGGGACACATAATGAGCAGTTCTTC. Filled out from reference TRBV5-8 and TRBJ2-1, the complete variable domain reads EAGVTQSPTHLIKTRGQQATLRCSPISGHTSVYWYQQALGLGLQFLLWYDEGEERNRGNFPPRFSGRQFPNYSSELNVNALELEDSALYLCASSRLAGTHNEQFFGPGTRLTVL.